What follows are 24 T cell receptor beta chains derived from one specimen sequenced in a study of Ad26.COV2.S vaccination and SARS-CoV-2 variants (dated by TCRdb to the early 2020s). The library was obtained by the immunoSEQ multiplex PCR assay. The immuneACCESS repertoire file appears here via TCRdb, limited to in-frame rearrangements. These files lack a portion of the clones; in checked studies, under half of the deficit traces to unresolved V genes, and the cause of the others is not known. The sample table contains roughly 510,000 clones; only one count was recorded for 70% to 90% of them. The ten largest clones take up more than 10% of the sample. The intended sense of this specimen's treatment or condition label: roughly 18 received Ad26.COV2.S at low or high dose, single or two shots; 5 received placebo; per-sample allocation not given. Repertoires of vaccine and placebo recipients were sequenced from samples collected on day 63 after the first injection.

Source: peripheral blood, taken in a trial of Ad26.COV2.S vaccine versus placebo. These receptors all come from a person between 18 and 59 years old who received the Ad26.COV2.S COVID-19 vaccine or a placebo.

Only one count was recorded for this clone. The gene calls are TRBV15 and TRBJ2-7, with D possibly matching TRBD1 (5 bases). Germline loops: CDR1 LNHNV, CDR2 YYDKDF (reference sequence). The CDR3 spans 14 residues. The V end was cut by 0 bases, the J end by 4 bases, with 10 bases between. The CDR3 protein is CATSRDRQQYEQYF. The CDR3, as DNA: TGTGCCACCAGCAGAGATCGACAGCAATACGAGCAGTACTTC.

This chain links TRBV10-3 with TRBJ2-2, with 13 positions matching TRBD2. The CDR3 contains 15 residues. Looked up from germline, CDR1 is ENHRY and CDR2 is SYGVKD. Trimming took 8 bases from V and 3 from J; bases not matched to a gene: 3. CDR3 protein: CAIRTSGGHTGELFF. CDR3 coding DNA: TGTGCCATCCGGACTAGCGGGGGCCACACCGGGGAGCTGTTTTTT.

The count of this clone is one. The rearrangement links TRBV13 to TRBJ1-6; maybe TRBD1 (6 bases). From germline, CDR1 is PRHDT and CDR2 FYEKMQ (reference sequence). V lost 5 bases, J lost 13 bases, and 15 bases lay in between. The CDR3 runs to 13 residues. The CDR3 reads CASSLLQGGPLHF. The DNA for the CDR3 is TGTGCCAGCAGCCTGTTACAGGGCGGGCCCCTCCACTTT.

V is TRBV19 and J is TRBJ1-2; D is undetermined. The CDR3 is made up of 14 amino acids. Between the trimmed V and J ends, which lost 7 bases and 0 bases, there was a span of 12 bases. CDR1 and CDR2 from the germline V gene are LNHDA and SQIVND (reference sequence). The CDR3 sequence: CASKGSDSNYGYTF. CDR3 DNA: TGTGCCAGTAAGGGATCCGACTCTAACTATGGCTACACCTTC.

V is TRBV5-4 and J is TRBJ2-2; weak D call: TRBD2 (5 bases). Germline V CDR1 and CDR2: SGHNT, YYREEE (reference sequence). The V and J ends lost 2 bases and 4 bases respectively, with 12 bases between them. The CDR3 sequence is 15 residues long. CDR3 nucleotide sequence: TGTGCCAGCAGCTTCATTGGGAGAAGCACCGGGGAGCTGTTTTTT. It specifies CASSFIGRSTGELFF.

This clone was detected a few times. This specimen includes other DNA sequences encoding the same CDR3. V gene TRBV6-2 or TRBV6-3 combines with J gene TRBJ1-5; D not resolved. This CDR3 region has 13 residues. The V and J ends lost 2 bases and 5 bases respectively, with 7 bases between them. The germline gives CDR1 MNHEY, CDR2 SVGEGT. The CDR3 region has the DNA TGTGCCAGCAGTTACGGGTGGGATCAGCCCCAGCATTTT. Translating it yields CASSYGWDQPQHF.

The chain couples TRBV29-1 to TRBJ1-1; no clear D. This CDR3 comprises 12 residues. CDR1 and CDR2 (germline): SQVTM, ANQGSEA. Deletions cut 4 bases from V and 3 bases from J, with 9 bases between. DNA of the CDR3: TGCAGCGTTGGTTTATCAGACACTGAAGCTTTCTTT. It specifies CSVGLSDTEAFF.

The V call is TRBV19, the J call TRBJ2-4, with D uncertain. The germline V and J ends were trimmed by 7 bases and 0 bases, with 19 bases remaining between them. The CDR3 contains 17 residues. CDR1 is LNHDA, CDR2 SQIVND, per germline (reference sequence). This CDR3 is CASTTIRVGLAKNIQYF. The DNA for the CDR3 is TGTGCCAGTACCACTATCCGAGTGGGCTTAGCCAAAAACATTCAGTACTTC.

The V call is TRBV4-2, the J call TRBJ2-3, with D perhaps matching TRBD1 (6 bases). Trimming removed 4 bases at V and 1 base at J, with 21 bases between. The CDR3 loop spans 18 amino acids. CDR1 and CDR2 from the germline V gene are LGHNA and YNFKEQ. This chain's CDR3 is CASSPTARGAIGTDTQYF. CDR3 nucleotide sequence: TGTGCCAGCAGCCCCACCGCCAGGGGAGCCATCGGCACAGATACGCAGTATTTT.

V gene TRBV30 combines with J gene TRBJ2-5; D unresolved. The CDR3 spans 11 residues. CDR1 GTSNPN and CDR2 SVGIG come from the germline V gene (reference sequence). Deletions cut 4 bases from V and 4 bases from J, with 7 bases between. The CDR3 DNA sequence: TGTGCCTGGACACTGGGAGAGACCCAGTACTTC. Protein sequence: CAWTLGETQYF.

This clone was recorded once. V usage is TRBV6-5 and J usage is TRBJ1-1; no reliable D call. Germline loops: CDR1 MNHEY, CDR2 SVGAGI. The CDR3 has 11 amino acids. CDR3 coding DNA: TGTTCACATGAGCGGGTGACTGAAGCTTTCTTT. Amino acids: CSHERVTEAFF.

The rearrangement uses TRBV7-9 and TRBJ1-2; D gene ambiguous. Trimming stripped 2 bases from V and 8 bases from J, with 12 bases between. CDR1 and CDR2 from the germline V gene are SEHNR and FQNEAQ (reference sequence). This CDR3 spans 13 amino acids. CDR3 residues: CASSLPAHGGYTF. The CDR3 region has the DNA TGTGCCAGCAGCTTACCCGCTCACGGGGGCTACACCTTC.

The chain is built from TRBV3-1 (or the pseudogene TRBV3-2) and TRBJ2-7; D possibly corresponds to TRBD2 (5 bases). V lost 4 bases to trimming and J lost 6 bases, with 16 bases between them. This CDR3 spans 14 amino acids. Germline loops: CDR1 LGHDT, CDR2 YNNKEL (reference sequence). DNA of the CDR3: TGTGCCAGCAGCCTCCGGACTCAACTTGCCGAGCAGTACTTC. Encoded protein: CASSLRTQLAEQYF.

The chain recombines TRBV28 with TRBJ1-2; D ambiguous. The CDR3 is made up of 11 amino acids. Deletions cut 8 bases from V and 4 bases from J, with 8 bases between. Germline assignment: CDR1 MDHEN and CDR2 SYDVKM. CDR3 DNA: TGTGCCAGCGGCTCGTTCTATGGCTACACCTTC. Translation: CASGSFYGYTF.

This clone was seen just once. The gene calls are TRBV5-6 and TRBJ2-1; TRBD2 agrees at 13 bases. The ends lost 3 bases at V and 3 bases at J; junction bases unmatched: 3. Germline lookup yields CDR1 SGHDT and CDR2 YYEEEE. The CDR3 sequence is 16 residues long. CDR3 DNA sequence: TGTGCCAGCAGCTCCAGACTAGCGGGAGGCTACAATGAGCAGTTCTTC. Its protein product is CASSSRLAGGYNEQFF. Combining the CDR3 with reference TRBV5-6 and TRBJ2-1 gives the whole variable domain DAGVTQSPTHLIKTRGQQVTLRCSPKSGHDTVSWYQQALGQGPQFIFQYYEEEERQRGNFPDRFSGHQFPNYSSELNVNALLLGDSALYLCASSSRLAGGYNEQFFGPGTRLTVL.

The chain employs TRBV2 and TRBJ1-1; possibly TRBD1 for D (6 bases). Germline loops: CDR1 SNHLY, CDR2 FYNNEI. V dropped 6 bases and J dropped 2 bases, with 16 bases sitting between them. CDR3 length: 15 amino acids. In nucleotides, the CDR3 is TGTGCCAGCAGGCGGGTTGGACAGACTAACACTGAAGCTTTCTTT. Amino acid sequence: CASRRVGQTNTEAFF.

The chain uses TRBV28 and TRBJ2-1; TRBD2 aligns across 8 bases. The CDR3 consists of 13 residues. J lost 4 bases, V lost 8 bases, and 4 bases had no gene match. Germline assignment: CDR1 MDHEN and CDR2 SYDVKM. The CDR3 protein is CASRGGRYNEQFF. The CDR3 region has the DNA TGTGCCAGCCGGGGCGGGAGGTACAATGAGCAGTTCTTC. The entire variable domain, with the rest obtained from reference TRBV28 and TRBJ2-1, is as follows: DVKVTQSSRYLVKRTGEKVFLECVQDMDHENMFWYRQDPGLGLRLIYFSYDVKMKEKGDIPEGYSVSREKKERFSLILESASTNQTSMYLCASRGGRYNEQFFGPGTRLTVL.

The J gene is TRBJ2-5, the V gene TRBV30; D call uncertain. V was clipped by 0 bases and J by 1 base, with 6 bases between them. The CDR3 length is 13 residues. Germline CDR1 is GTSNPN and CDR2 is SVGIG (reference sequence). The CDR3 nucleotides are TGTGCCTGGAGTGTAACCTTCCAAGAGACCCAGTACTTC. Its protein product is CAWSVTFQETQYF.

The chain employs TRBV6-5 and TRBJ2-3; weak D call: TRBD2 (6 bases). The CDR3 is 12 residues long. Germline lookup yields CDR1 MNHEY and CDR2 SVGAGI. V was trimmed by 6 bases and J by 8 bases, leaving 12 bases between them. The CDR3 loop reads CASSGLGGTQYF. The CDR3 DNA reads TGTGCCAGCAGCGGACTGGGGGGTACGCAGTATTTT.

The chain couples TRBV7-3 to TRBJ1-4, with D maybe TRBD1 (5 bases). CDR1 is SGHTA, CDR2 FQGTGA, per germline. The CDR3 consists of 13 residues. V lost 2 bases to trimming and J lost 8 bases, with 9 bases between them. The CDR3: CASSLGANEKLFF. The CDR3 DNA sequence: TGTGCCAGCAGCTTAGGGGCCAACGAAAAACTGTTTTTT.

This chain connects TRBV14 to TRBJ1-2; D might be TRBD1 (5 bases). V gave up 4 bases and J gave up 8 bases, with 20 bases separating them. Germline CDR1 reads SGHDN; CDR2 reads FVKESK. This CDR3 comprises 15 residues. The CDR3 bases are TGTGCCAGCAGCCCCTCCGGGACCTTGGAGCGAGGCTACACCTTC. This sequence encodes CASSPSGTLERGYTF.

This CDR3 is CASSQALRGRGLTEAFF. The CDR3 DNA reads as TGTGCCAGCAGTCAGGCCCTCCGGGGCAGGGGGCTAACTGAAGCTTTCTTT. V usage is TRBV6-2 or TRBV6-3 and J usage is TRBJ1-1; 8 bases agree with TRBD1. The CDR3 contains 17 residues. After removal of 5 bases from V and 5 bases from J, the junction contained 16 bases not matched to a gene. Germline assignment: CDR1 MNHEY and CDR2 SVGEGT.

The chain joins TRBV11-1 to TRBJ2-7; a possible D gene is TRBD1 (5 bases). This CDR3 contains 15 residues. Germline CDR1 reads SGHAT; CDR2 reads FQDESV (reference sequence). Deletions cut 3 bases from V and 0 bases from J, with 12 bases between. CDR3: CASSLSRASSYEQYF. CDR3 DNA sequence: TGTGCCAGCAGCTTGTCCAGGGCTAGCTCCTACGAGCAGTACTTC.

The chain's CDR3 is CASSQDRAPLLNTEAFF. The CDR3 DNA follows: TGTGCCAGCAGCCAGGACAGGGCTCCACTCTTGAACACTGAAGCTTTCTTT. The V gene is TRBV3-1 (or the pseudogene TRBV3-2), the J gene TRBJ1-1; 8 positions match TRBD1. After removal of 3 bases from V and 0 bases from J, the junction contained 9 bases not matched to a gene. CDR3 length: 17 residues. Germline-derived CDR1 and CDR2 are LGHDT and YNNKEL (reference sequence).